This TCR beta chain came from a study of blood T cells in healthy people across ages. Whole-study context: In model experiments, template switching was able to capture about one barcoded beta molecule for every two T cells that were present.

Germline V gives CDR1 SNHLY, CDR2 FYNNEI. The length of the CDR3 is 14 residues. V dropped 7 bases and J dropped 5 bases, with 18 bases sitting between them. Study-wide results and limits: With unsorted PBMCs, a conclusive comparison of naive versus antigen-experienced cells was not possible.

The amount of total RNA extracted per sample was at least 5.5 micrograms. Next came a second PCR, run for roughly 7 to 12 cycles, which used a sample-barcoded 5' primer along with a J-beta primer mix. TCRdb reprocessed the 5' RACE reads with MiXCR, giving one entry per CDR3 protein. The table shows some 640,000 distinct CDR3 sequences, with more than 40% occurring only once. To note about this clonotype: Its antigen remains unidentified.

This clonotype was sampled from a woman between 55 and 75 years old in good health. The chain combines TRBV2 with TRBJ2-7; no clear D. The sample comprised blood. CDR3: CASNPRRSGNEQYF. DNA for the CDR3: TGTGCCAGCAACCCCAGAAGGTCGGGCAACGAGCAGTACTTC.